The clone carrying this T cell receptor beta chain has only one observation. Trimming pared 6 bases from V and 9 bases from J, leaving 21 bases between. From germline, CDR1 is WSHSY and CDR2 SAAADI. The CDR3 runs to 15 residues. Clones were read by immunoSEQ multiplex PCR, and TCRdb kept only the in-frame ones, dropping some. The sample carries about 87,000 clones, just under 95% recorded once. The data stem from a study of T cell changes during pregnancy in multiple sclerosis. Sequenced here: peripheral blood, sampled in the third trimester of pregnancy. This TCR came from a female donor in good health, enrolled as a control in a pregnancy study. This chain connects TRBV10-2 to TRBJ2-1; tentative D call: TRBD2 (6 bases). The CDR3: CASRLGTPGIGEQFF. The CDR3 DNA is TGCGCCAGCAGACTTGGGACTCCCGGAATCGGTGAGCAGTTCTTC.